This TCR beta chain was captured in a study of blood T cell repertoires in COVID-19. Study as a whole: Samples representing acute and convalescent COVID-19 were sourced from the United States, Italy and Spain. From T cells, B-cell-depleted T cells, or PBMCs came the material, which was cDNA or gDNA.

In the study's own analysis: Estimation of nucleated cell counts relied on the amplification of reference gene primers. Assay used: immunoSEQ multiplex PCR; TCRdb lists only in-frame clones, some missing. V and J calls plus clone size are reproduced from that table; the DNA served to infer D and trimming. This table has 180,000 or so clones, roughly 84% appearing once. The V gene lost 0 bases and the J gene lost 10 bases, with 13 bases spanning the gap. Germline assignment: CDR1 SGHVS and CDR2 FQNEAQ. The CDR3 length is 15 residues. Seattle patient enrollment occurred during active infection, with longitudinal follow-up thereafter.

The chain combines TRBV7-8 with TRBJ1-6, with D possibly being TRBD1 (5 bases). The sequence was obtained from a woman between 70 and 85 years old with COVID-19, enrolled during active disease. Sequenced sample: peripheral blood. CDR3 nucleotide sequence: TGTGCCAGCAGCTTAGCTTCCAGGGTACTCTCACCCCTCCACTTT. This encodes CASSLASRVLSPLHF. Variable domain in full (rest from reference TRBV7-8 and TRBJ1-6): GAGVSQSPRYKVAKRGQDVALRCDPISGHVSLFWYQQALGQGPEFLTYFQNEAQLDKSGLPSDRFFAERPEGSVSTLKIQRTQQEDSAVYLCASSLASRVLSPLHFGNGTRLTVT.